This TCR beta chain is from a study of immune evolution from preneoplasia to lung adenocarcinoma. Broader study findings: Clonality was highest in normal lung, lower in later-stage lesions apparently. Top clone share appeared to fall from AAH through AIS, MIA, adenocarcinoma.

Comment on this clone: Its antigen is not identified.

Resections took place in Japan or China from about 2013 to 2018. Each case's diagnosis was confirmed by two pathologists on H&E. The assay was immunoSEQ multiplex PCR, and TCRdb's table has in-frame clones only and misses some. The table shows around 11,000 clones, with roughly 90% occurring only once. The germline CDR1 and CDR2 sequences are SGHDT and YYEEEE. V was pared by 2 bases and J by 3 bases, with 11 bases between. The CDR3 runs to 14 residues. This sequence originates from a person aged 65 to 85 with invasive lung adenocarcinoma. V gene TRBV5-6 combines with J gene TRBJ1-1; the D is unclear. The sequenced sample was FFPE invasive lung adenocarcinoma tissue. As DNA, the CDR3 is TGTGCCAGCAGCTTCAGGTTGAGCGACACTGAAGCTTTCTTT. This sequence encodes CASSFRLSDTEAFF.